A selection of T cell receptor beta chains follows, all from one sample in a study of identical twins. MiXCR was run by TCRdb on the 5' RACE reads, yielding one entry per CDR3 protein. The repertoire has around 690,000 distinct CDR3 sequences, about 20% of them found once; the top ten carry 4.3%. These data were likewise used in another study, on T cells expressing NK-cell markers.

Input material: PBMCs. Receptor source: a woman aged 18-35 years in good health. CDR3s include the opening cysteine and the closing phenylalanine or tryptophan. D genes are given only for firm matches.

V	D	J	CDR3
TRBV12-3/TRBV12-4	TRBD2	TRBJ2-7	CASSLTSALSEQYF
TRBV29-1	-	TRBJ1-1	CSVFDGKGGTEAFF
TRBV6-1	TRBD1	TRBJ2-2	CASTGQGAGELFF
TRBV11-1	-	TRBJ2-1	CASSLTGVLVNEQFF
TRBV5-1	-	TRBJ1-2	CASSLVSEYGYTF
TRBV27	-	TRBJ1-1	CASSFVTGTEAFF
TRBV16	TRBD1	TRBJ2-5	CASSQPDRGGEETQYF
TRBV5-4	-	TRBJ2-1	CASSLDIQQQFF
TRBV12-3/TRBV12-4	-	TRBJ1-2	CASSPRTVGGYTF
TRBV6-1	-	TRBJ2-7	CASRPSGTLSYEQYF
TRBV5-1	-	TRBJ2-3	CASSLYVDTQYF
TRBV20-1	-	TRBJ2-5	CSARDRSGQETQYF
TRBV6-1	-	TRBJ2-1	CATDLDPLYNEQFF
TRBV20-1	-	TRBJ2-2	CSARDLGAGELFF
TRBV4-3	-	TRBJ2-2	CASSPGPLTGELFF
TRBV5-1	-	TRBJ1-3	CASSFSDGNTIYF
TRBV7-2	TRBD1	TRBJ2-5	CASSSVRDRLFFF
TRBV15	TRBD1	TRBJ2-2	CATSPRDRVSGELFF
TRBV7-9	-	TRBJ2-1	CASSAVQEQFF
TRBV11-2	-	TRBJ2-4	CASSLDQGQKLPKNIQYF
TRBV12-3/TRBV12-4	-	TRBJ2-1	CASSPLGITYNEQFF
TRBV12-3/TRBV12-4	TRBD1	TRBJ1-1	CASSWDRGLGTEAFF
TRBV24-1	-	TRBJ2-3	CATSDSRTQYF
TRBV20-1	TRBD2	TRBJ2-7	CSARPGGPTYEQYF
TRBV3-1	-	TRBJ2-7	CASSHDRLITYEQYF
TRBV20-1	-	TRBJ2-7	CSASPSAQYYEQYF
TRBV11-2	TRBD1	TRBJ1-1	CASSPQGVTVVNTEAFF
TRBV6-5	-	TRBJ2-1	CASSIGASEQFF
TRBV12-2	-	TRBJ1-1	CASRLEGKMNTEAFF
TRBV5-5	TRBD1	TRBJ2-1	CASSAGGGLLNEQFF
TRBV6-1	TRBD2	TRBJ2-1	CASSESGAQSSYNEQFF
TRBV29-1	-	TRBJ2-6	CSVPVGSGANVLTF
TRBV7-8	-	TRBJ2-2	CASSLTATNTGELFF
TRBV29-1	TRBD1	TRBJ1-2	CSARQGEGGYTF
TRBV3-1	-	TRBJ2-1	CASSQDDEQFF
TRBV5-1	-	TRBJ2-7	CASSLQGAPGDEQYF
TRBV5-1	-	TRBJ1-3	CASSLDGGRSGNTIYF
TRBV12-3/TRBV12-4	-	TRBJ1-1	CASTPSSMNTEAFF
TRBV9	-	TRBJ2-4	CASSEGGGLAKNIQYF
TRBV7-7	-	TRBJ2-1	CASSSSWARSSYNEQFF
TRBV5-1	-	TRBJ2-5	CASSVGWQETQYF
TRBV7-8	TRBD1	TRBJ2-2	CASSLAGQVVAGELFF